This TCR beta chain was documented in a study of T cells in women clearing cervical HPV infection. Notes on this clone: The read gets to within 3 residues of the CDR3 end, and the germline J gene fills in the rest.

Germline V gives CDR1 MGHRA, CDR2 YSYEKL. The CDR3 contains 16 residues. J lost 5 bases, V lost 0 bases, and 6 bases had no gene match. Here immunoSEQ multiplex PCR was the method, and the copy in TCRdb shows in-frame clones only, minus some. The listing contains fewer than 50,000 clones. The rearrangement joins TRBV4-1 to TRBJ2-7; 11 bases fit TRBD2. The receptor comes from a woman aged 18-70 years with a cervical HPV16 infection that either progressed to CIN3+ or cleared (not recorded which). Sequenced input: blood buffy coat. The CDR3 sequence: CASSQEELAGDNEQYF. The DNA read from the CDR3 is TGCGCCAGCAGCCAAGAGGAACTAGCGGGAGACAACGAG.